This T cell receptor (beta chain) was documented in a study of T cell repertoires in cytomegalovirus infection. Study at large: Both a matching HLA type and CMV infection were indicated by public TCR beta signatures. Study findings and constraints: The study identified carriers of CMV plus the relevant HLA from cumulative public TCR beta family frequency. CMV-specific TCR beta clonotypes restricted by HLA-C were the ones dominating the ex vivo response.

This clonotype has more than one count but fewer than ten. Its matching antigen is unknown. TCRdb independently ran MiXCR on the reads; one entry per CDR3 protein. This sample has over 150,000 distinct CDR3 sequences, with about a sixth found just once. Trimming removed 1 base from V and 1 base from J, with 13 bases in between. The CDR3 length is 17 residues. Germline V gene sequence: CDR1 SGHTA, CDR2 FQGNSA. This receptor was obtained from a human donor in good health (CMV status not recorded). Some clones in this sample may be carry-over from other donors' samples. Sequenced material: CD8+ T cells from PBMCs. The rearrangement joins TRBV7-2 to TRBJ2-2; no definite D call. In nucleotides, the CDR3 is TGTGCCAGCAGCTTAGGGGCCGCAATATGGAACACCGGGGAGCTGTTTTTT. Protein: CASSLGAAIWNTGELFF.